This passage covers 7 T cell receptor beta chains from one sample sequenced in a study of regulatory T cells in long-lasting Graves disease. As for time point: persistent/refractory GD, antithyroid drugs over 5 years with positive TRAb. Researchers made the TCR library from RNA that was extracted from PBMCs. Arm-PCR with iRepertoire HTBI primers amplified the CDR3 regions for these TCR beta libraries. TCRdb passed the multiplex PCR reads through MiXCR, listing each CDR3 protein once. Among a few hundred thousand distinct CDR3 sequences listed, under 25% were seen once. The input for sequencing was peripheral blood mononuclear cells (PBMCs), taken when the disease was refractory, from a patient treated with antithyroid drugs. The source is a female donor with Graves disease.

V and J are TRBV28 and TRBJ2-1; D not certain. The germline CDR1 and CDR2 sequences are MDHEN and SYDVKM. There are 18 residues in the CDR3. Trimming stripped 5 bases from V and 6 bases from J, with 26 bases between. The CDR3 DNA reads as TGTGCCAGCAGTCCTACCGGTATGGCGACACCCTTGGGCAATGAGCAGTTCTTC. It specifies CASSPTGMATPLGNEQFF.

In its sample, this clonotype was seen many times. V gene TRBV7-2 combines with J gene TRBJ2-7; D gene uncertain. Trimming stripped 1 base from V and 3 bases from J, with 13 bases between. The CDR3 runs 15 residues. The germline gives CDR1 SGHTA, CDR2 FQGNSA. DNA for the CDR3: TGTGCCAGCAGCTTAGTCTCGGGCGGCGTCTACGAGCAGTACTTC. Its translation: CASSLVSGGVYEQYF.

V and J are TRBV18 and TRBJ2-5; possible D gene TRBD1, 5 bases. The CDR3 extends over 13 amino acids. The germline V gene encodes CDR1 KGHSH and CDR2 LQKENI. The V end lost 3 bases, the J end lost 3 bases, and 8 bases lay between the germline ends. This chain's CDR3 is CASSPQDKETQYF. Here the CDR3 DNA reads TGTGCCAGCTCACCGCAGGACAAAGAGACCCAGTACTTC.

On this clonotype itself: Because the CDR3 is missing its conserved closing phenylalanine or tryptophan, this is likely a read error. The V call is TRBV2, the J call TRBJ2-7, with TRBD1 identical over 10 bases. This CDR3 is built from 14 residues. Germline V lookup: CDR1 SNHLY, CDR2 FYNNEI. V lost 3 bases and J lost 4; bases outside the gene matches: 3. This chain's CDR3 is CASSETGGFYEQYL. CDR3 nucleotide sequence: TGTGCCAGCAGTGAGACAGGGGGCTTTTACGAGCAGTACCTC.

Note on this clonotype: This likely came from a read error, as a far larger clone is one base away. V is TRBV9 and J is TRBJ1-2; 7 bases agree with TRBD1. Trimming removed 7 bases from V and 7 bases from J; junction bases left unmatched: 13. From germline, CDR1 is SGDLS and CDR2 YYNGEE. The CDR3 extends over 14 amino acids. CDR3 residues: CASGLSAGGTGYTF. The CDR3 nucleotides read TGTGCCAGCGGTTTATCGGCAGGGGGAACTGGCTACACCTTC.

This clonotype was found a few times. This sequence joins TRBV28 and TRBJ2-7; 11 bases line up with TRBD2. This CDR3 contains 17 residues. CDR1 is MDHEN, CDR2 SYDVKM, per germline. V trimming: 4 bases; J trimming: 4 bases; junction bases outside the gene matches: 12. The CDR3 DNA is TGTGCCAGCAGTTCAGAGCCAACTAGCGGGAGTATATACGAGCAGTACTTC. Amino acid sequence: CASSSEPTSGSIYEQYF.

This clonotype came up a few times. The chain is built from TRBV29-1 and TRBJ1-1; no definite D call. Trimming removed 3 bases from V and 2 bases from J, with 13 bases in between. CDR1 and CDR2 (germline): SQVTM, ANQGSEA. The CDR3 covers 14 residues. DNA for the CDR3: TGCAGCGTTGATTCAGGTGAAGACAACACTGAAGCTTTCTTT. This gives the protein CSVDSGEDNTEAFF.